The rows below give T cell receptor beta chains drawn from one sample of a study of T cell responses to AZD1222 COVID-19 vaccine. Profiling relied on immunoSEQ multiplex PCR, and the TCRdb table lists in-frame clones only, not all of them. The sample includes 110,000 or so clones, roughly 88% of them seen just once. The sample was peripheral blood, taken on day 0 of AZD1222 vaccination. These receptors originate from an adult in good health. Each CDR3 is given with its conserved first and last residue. The D gene is left open where the match is weak. Size values are once, few and many counts, or a class for expanded clones, and some rows have none.

>.|TRBV2|TRBD1|TRBJ2-1
CASSRDRGPGEQFF
TGTGCCAGCAGTAGGGACAGGGGGCCCGGGGAGCAGTTCTTC
>.|TRBV3-1/TRBV3-2|.|TRBJ2-2
CASTPRGNTGELFF
TGTGCCAGCACTCCCCGGGGTAACACCGGGGAGCTGTTTTTT
>.|TRBV15|TRBD2|TRBJ2-5
CATSRVIRREETQYF
TGTGCCACCAGCAGAGTTATTCGGCGGGAGGAGACCCAGTACTTC
>.|TRBV5-1|.|TRBJ1-2
CASGPGGSYGYTF
TGCGCCAGCGGGCCCGGGGGTTCCTATGGCTACACCTTC
>.|TRBV19|TRBD1|TRBJ2-7
CASSIGTGNFEQYF
TGTGCCAGTAGTATCGGGACAGGGAACTTCGAGCAGTACTTC
>.|TRBV7-3|TRBD1|TRBJ2-2
CASSTTGAGELFF
TGTGCCAGCAGCACTACAGGGGCCGGGGAGCTGTTTTTT
>.|TRBV6-1|.|TRBJ1-6
CASSENPEGNSPLHF
TGTGCCAGCAGTGAAAACCCCGAGGGGAACTCACCCCTCCACTTT
>.|TRBV3-1/TRBV3-2|.|TRBJ1-2
CASSLSGTGSYGYTF
TGTGCCAGCAGCCTGTCCGGGACCGGGAGCTATGGCTACACCTTC
>.|TRBV9|.|TRBJ1-2
CASSVRDQSSYGYTF
TGTGCCAGCAGCGTACGGGACCAGTCGTCCTATGGCTACACCTTC
>.|TRBV4-3|.|TRBJ2-2
CASSSGRLRTGELFF
TGCGCCAGCAGCTCGGGGCGACTTCGCACCGGGGAGCTGTTTTTT
>.|TRBV28|.|TRBJ2-2
CASSLSRGELFF
TGTGCCAGCAGTTTATCGCGCGGGGAGCTGTTTTTT
>.|TRBV7-9|.|TRBJ1-4
CASSLGAGVEKLFF
TGTGCCAGCAGCTTAGGAGCAGGGGTTGAAAAACTGTTTTTT
>.|TRBV12-3/TRBV12-4|.|TRBJ1-1
CARSQDRNTEAFF
TGTGCCAGGTCACAGGATAGGAACACTGAAGCTTTCTTT
>.|TRBV18|.|TRBJ1-3
CASSPPLISGNTIYF
TGTGCCAGCTCACCGCCTTTGATCTCTGGAAACACCATATATTTT
>.|TRBV19|.|TRBJ1-4
CASSPGRQTINEKLFF
TGTGCCAGTAGTCCCGGACGACAGACCATTAATGAAAAACTGTTTTTT
>.|TRBV7-3|TRBD1|TRBJ2-1
CASSLDRDNEQFF
TGTGCCAGCAGCTTAGACAGGGACAATGAGCAGTTCTTC
>few|TRBV11-3|TRBD1|TRBJ1-6
CASSSSGQHNSPLHF
TGTGCCAGCAGCTCATCGGGACAGCATAATTCACCCCTCCACTTT
>.|TRBV18|.|TRBJ2-7
CASSLEGGQKYF
TGTGCCAGCTCGCTGGAGGGTGGCCAAAAGTACTTC
>.|TRBV11-1|.|TRBJ2-3
CASSPESPDTQYF
TGTGCCAGCAGCCCAGAGTCCCCAGATACGCAGTATTTT
>.|TRBV6-5|.|TRBJ2-5
CASSHQETQYF
TGTGCCAGCAGCCACCAAGAGACCCAGTACTTC
>.|TRBV30|TRBD1|TRBJ1-3
CAWSPTTGFLEYF
TGTGCCTGGAGTCCGACGACAGGGTTTCTCGAATATTTT
>.|TRBV18|.|TRBJ1-4
CASSRDVGTNEKLFF
TGTGCCAGCTCAAGAGACGTAGGAACTAATGAAAAACTGTTTTTT
>.|TRBV19|.|TRBJ1-2
CASSPRHVTMDGYTF
TGTGCCAGTAGTCCGAGACATGTAACTATGGATGGCTACACCTTC
>.|TRBV19|TRBD2|TRBJ2-3
CASSSAGGFTDTQYF
TGTGCCAGTAGTAGCGCGGGAGGTTTCACAGATACGCAGTATTTT
>.|TRBV5-1|.|TRBJ1-1
CASSLEGYQAFF
TGCGCCAGCAGCTTGGAGGGTTATCAAGCTTTCTTT
>.|TRBV5-1|.|TRBJ2-2
CASSFQPGTKNTGELFF
TGCGCCAGCAGCTTCCAGCCCGGGACAAAGAACACCGGGGAGCTGTTTTTT
>.|TRBV21-1|.|TRBJ2-1
CASSKASAAGNAQFF
TGTGCCAGCAGCAAAGCCAGCGCCGCCGGCAATGCGCAGTTCTTC
>.|TRBV19|TRBD2|TRBJ2-6
CATRGVSQSSGANVLTF
TGTGCCACCCGGGGGGTCAGCCAAAGCTCTGGGGCCAACGTCCTGACTTTC